The rows below give T cell receptor beta chains drawn from one sample of a study of cytomegalovirus exposure and HLA in healthy donors. Assay: immunoSEQ multiplex PCR; the TCRdb copy retains only in-frame clones and omits some. The sample data list about 130,000 clones. Sequences were obtained from PBMCs. The receptors originated from a man aged 35 to 55 in good health and CMV-seronegative. The CDR3 runs from the conserved cysteine through the conserved F or W. D genes are given only for firm matches.

J gene: TRBJ2-5; D gene: TRBD2; V gene: TRBV19; CDR3 protein: CASSKTSGLQETQYF; CDR3 DNA: TGTGCCAGTAGTAAAACTAGCGGGTTGCAAGAGACCCAGTACTTC
J gene: TRBJ2-2; D gene: TRBD2; V gene: TRBV7-7; CDR3 protein: CASSAASGANTGELFF; CDR3 DNA: TGTGCTAGCAGCGCGGCTAGCGGGGCGAACACCGGGGAGCTGTTTTTT
J gene: TRBJ2-7; D gene: -; V gene: TRBV28; CDR3 protein: CASTSSGIWTYEQYF; CDR3 DNA: TGTGCCAGCACCAGCTCAGGGATCTGGACCTACGAGCAGTACTTC
J gene: TRBJ1-5; D gene: TRBD1; V gene: TRBV5-1; CDR3 protein: CASSPDGQGLGQPQHF; CDR3 DNA: TGCGCCAGCAGCCCCGATGGACAGGGTCTAGGGCAGCCCCAGCATTTT
J gene: TRBJ2-1; D gene: TRBD2; V gene: TRBV4-1; CDR3 protein: CASSQPTAGVYNEQFF; CDR3 DNA: TGCGCCAGCAGCCAGCCCACGGCGGGAGTCTACAATGAGCAGTTCTTC
J gene: TRBJ2-3; D gene: -; V gene: TRBV9; CDR3 protein: CASSIHTSTDTQYF; CDR3 DNA: TGTGCCAGCAGCATACACACCAGCACAGATACGCAGTATTTT
J gene: TRBJ2-5; D gene: TRBD2; V gene: TRBV5-6; CDR3 protein: CASSQSGRPQETQYF; CDR3 DNA: TGTGCCAGCAGCCAAAGCGGGAGGCCTCAAGAGACCCAGTACTTC
J gene: TRBJ2-7; D gene: TRBD2; V gene: TRBV7-2; CDR3 protein: CASSLGLAGTYEQYF; CDR3 DNA: TGTGCCAGCAGCTTAGGTCTAGCGGGGACCTACGAGCAGTACTTC
J gene: TRBJ2-7; D gene: TRBD1; V gene: TRBV5-6; CDR3 protein: CASSWTGRNEQYF; CDR3 DNA: TGTGCCAGCAGCTGGACAGGGAGGAACGAGCAGTACTTC
J gene: TRBJ2-1; D gene: TRBD1; V gene: TRBV4-1; CDR3 protein: CASSRGQGGHNEQFF; CDR3 DNA: TGCGCCAGCAGCCGCGGACAGGGTGGCCACAATGAGCAGTTCTTC
J gene: TRBJ2-7; D gene: TRBD2; V gene: TRBV7-8; CDR3 protein: CASSPSWFGGGYEQYF; CDR3 DNA: TGTGCCAGCAGCCCTAGCTGGTTTGGGGGGGGTTACGAGCAGTACTTC
J gene: TRBJ2-5; D gene: TRBD2; V gene: TRBV11-1; CDR3 protein: CASSLVGEGETQYF; CDR3 DNA: TGTGCCAGCAGCTTAGTCGGGGAGGGAGAGACCCAGTACTTC
J gene: TRBJ2-5; D gene: TRBD2; V gene: TRBV6-1; CDR3 protein: CASSWGGVETQYF; CDR3 DNA: TGTGCCAGCAGTTGGGGGGGAGTAGAGACCCAGTACTTC
J gene: TRBJ2-2; D gene: TRBD1; V gene: TRBV10-1; CDR3 protein: CASSDARGKDDTGELFF; CDR3 DNA: TGCGCCAGCAGTGATGCCAGGGGGAAGGACGACACCGGGGAGCTGTTTTTT
J gene: TRBJ2-7; D gene: TRBD2; V gene: TRBV10-1; CDR3 protein: CASSEFLAGAYEQYF; CDR3 DNA: TGCGCCAGCAGTGAGTTCCTAGCGGGTGCCTACGAGCAGTACTTC
J gene: TRBJ2-5; D gene: TRBD2; V gene: TRBV5-1; CDR3 protein: CASSLEAGGPETQYF; CDR3 DNA: TGCGCCAGCAGCTTGGAGGCGGGAGGGCCTGAGACCCAGTACTTC
J gene: TRBJ2-1; D gene: -; V gene: TRBV30; CDR3 protein: CAWSVLQAAYNEQFF; CDR3 DNA: TGTGCCTGGAGTGTATTACAGGCCGCCTACAATGAGCAGTTCTTC
J gene: TRBJ2-5; D gene: -; V gene: TRBV29-1; CDR3 protein: CSVASGSVTVETQYF; CDR3 DNA: TGCAGCGTTGCGAGTGGGAGTGTGACCGTGGAGACCCAGTACTTC
J gene: TRBJ1-2; D gene: -; V gene: TRBV4-2; CDR3 protein: CASSQVGLAANYGYTF; CDR3 DNA: TGTGCCAGCAGCCAAGTGGGACTGGCAGCTAACTATGGCTACACCTTC
J gene: TRBJ2-1; D gene: TRBD1; V gene: TRBV7-2; CDR3 protein: CASSLRQGYNEQFF; CDR3 DNA: TGTGCCAGCAGCCTAAGACAGGGCTACAATGAGCAGTTCTTC
J gene: TRBJ2-7; D gene: TRBD1; V gene: TRBV7-6; CDR3 protein: CASSSITGQGPYEQYF; CDR3 DNA: TGTGCCAGCAGCTCCATCACGGGACAGGGCCCCTACGAGCAGTACTTC
J gene: TRBJ2-7; D gene: TRBD1; V gene: TRBV5-1; CDR3 protein: CASSLTGGEQYF; CDR3 DNA: TGCGCCAGCAGCTTGACAGGGGGCGAGCAGTACTTC
J gene: TRBJ1-5; D gene: -; V gene: TRBV11-3; CDR3 protein: CASSLGGSANQPQHF; CDR3 DNA: TGTGCCAGCAGCTTAGGTGGCAGCGCCAATCAGCCCCAGCATTTT
J gene: TRBJ2-7; D gene: -; V gene: TRBV30; CDR3 protein: CAWSQLAYSYEQYF; CDR3 DNA: TGTGCCTGGAGTCAGTTAGCGTACTCCTACGAGCAGTACTTC
J gene: TRBJ1-5; D gene: TRBD1; V gene: TRBV6-4; CDR3 protein: CASSEDRANQPQHF; CDR3 DNA: TGTGCCAGCAGTGAGGACAGGGCCAATCAGCCCCAGCATTTT
J gene: TRBJ2-5; D gene: TRBD2; V gene: TRBV28; CDR3 protein: CASSSLGLAGVPETQYF; CDR3 DNA: TGTGCCAGCAGTTCCCTGGGACTAGCGGGAGTACCAGAGACCCAGTACTTC
J gene: TRBJ2-7; D gene: TRBD2; V gene: TRBV11-3; CDR3 protein: CASSPGLAGVRKDEQYF; CDR3 DNA: TGTGCCAGCAGCCCTGGCCTAGCGGGCGTAAGGAAAGACGAGCAGTACTTC
J gene: TRBJ2-4; D gene: -; V gene: TRBV6-5; CDR3 protein: CASSYGGGCHF; CDR3 DNA: TGTGCCAGCAGTTACGGGGGCGGGTGCCACTTC
J gene: TRBJ2-1; D gene: -; V gene: TRBV19; CDR3 protein: CASRETVPSYNEQFF; CDR3 DNA: TGTGCCAGTAGGGAGACAGTTCCCTCCTACAATGAGCAGTTCTTC
J gene: TRBJ2-5; D gene: -; V gene: TRBV29-1; CDR3 protein: CSFQEGMKTQYF; CDR3 DNA: TGCAGCTTCCAGGAGGGAATGAAGACCCAGTACTTC
J gene: TRBJ2-1; D gene: -; V gene: TRBV7-9; CDR3 protein: CASSLANSNEQFF; CDR3 DNA: TGTGCCAGCAGCTTAGCCAACTCGAATGAGCAGTTCTTC
J gene: TRBJ2-5; D gene: TRBD1; V gene: TRBV5-4; CDR3 protein: CASSLPRTGGETQYF; CDR3 DNA: TGTGCCAGCAGCTTGCCCAGGACAGGCGGAGAGACCCAGTACTTC
J gene: TRBJ2-2; D gene: TRBD1; V gene: TRBV5-8; CDR3 protein: CASSSDRGKTGELFF; CDR3 DNA: TGTGCCAGCAGCTCGGACAGGGGCAAGACCGGGGAGCTGTTTTTT
J gene: TRBJ2-5; D gene: TRBD2; V gene: TRBV7-6; CDR3 protein: CASSLAWGGKETQYF; CDR3 DNA: TGTGCCAGCAGCTTAGCGTGGGGGGGGAAAGAGACCCAGTACTTC
J gene: TRBJ2-7; D gene: TRBD2; V gene: TRBV5-1; CDR3 protein: CASSFTSAAYEQYF; CDR3 DNA: TGCGCCAGCAGCTTTACTAGCGCAGCCTACGAGCAGTACTTC
J gene: TRBJ2-5; D gene: TRBD2; V gene: TRBV7-6; CDR3 protein: CASSSSDGGGQETQYF; CDR3 DNA: TGTGCCAGCAGCTCGTCTGATGGGGGGGGCCAAGAGACCCAGTACTTC
J gene: TRBJ1-5; D gene: TRBD1; V gene: TRBV25-1; CDR3 protein: CASRGDSPNQPQHF; CDR3 DNA: TGTGCCAGCAGAGGGGACAGTCCCAATCAGCCCCAGCATTTT
J gene: TRBJ1-3; D gene: -; V gene: TRBV7-6; CDR3 protein: CASSSRTKIGGNTIYF; CDR3 DNA: TGTGCCAGCAGCTCCAGGACAAAGATAGGGGGAAACACCATATATTTT
J gene: TRBJ1-1; D gene: -; V gene: TRBV7-9; CDR3 protein: CASSLPPSPEAFF; CDR3 DNA: TGTGCCAGCAGCTTACCGCCGAGTCCTGAAGCTTTCTTT
J gene: TRBJ2-1; D gene: TRBD2; V gene: TRBV19; CDR3 protein: CASSSRTSGRTNEQFF; CDR3 DNA: TGTGCCAGTAGTTCCCGAACTAGCGGGAGGACCAATGAGCAGTTCTTC
J gene: TRBJ1-5; D gene: TRBD1; V gene: TRBV5-1; CDR3 protein: CASSLIPSTGSNQPQHF; CDR3 DNA: TGCGCCAGCAGCTTGATCCCCTCGACAGGGAGCAATCAGCCCCAGCATTTT
J gene: TRBJ2-1; D gene: -; V gene: TRBV11-2; CDR3 protein: CASSSYSNEQFF; CDR3 DNA: TGTGCCAGCAGCTCGTACAGCAATGAGCAGTTCTTC
J gene: TRBJ2-4; D gene: TRBD1; V gene: TRBV6-7; CDR3 protein: CASNRTGLTTRAKNIQYF; CDR3 DNA: TGTGCCAGCAATCGGACAGGCCTTACGACCCGAGCCAAAAACATTCAGTACTTC
J gene: TRBJ1-2; D gene: -; V gene: TRBV13; CDR3 protein: CASSLRGDYGYTF; CDR3 DNA: TGTGCCAGCAGCTTACGGGGGGACTATGGCTACACCTTC
J gene: TRBJ2-7; D gene: -; V gene: TRBV6-1; CDR3 protein: CASSGREGTYEQYF; CDR3 DNA: TGTGCCAGCAGTGGGCGGGAAGGGACCTACGAGCAGTACTTC
J gene: TRBJ1-3; D gene: TRBD1; V gene: TRBV11-2; CDR3 protein: CASSPWTGYKRSSGNTIYF; CDR3 DNA: TGTGCCAGCAGCCCCTGGACAGGGTACAAGAGAAGCTCTGGAAACACCATATATTTT
J gene: TRBJ2-1; D gene: TRBD2; V gene: TRBV9; CDR3 protein: CASSDRLAGDKDEQFF; CDR3 DNA: TGTGCCAGCAGTGACAGGCTAGCGGGAGATAAAGATGAGCAGTTCTTC
J gene: TRBJ2-1; D gene: -; V gene: TRBV21-1; CDR3 protein: CASSNSTSGRMYEQFF; CDR3 DNA: TGTGCCAGCAGCAATTCGACTAGCGGGAGAATGTATGAGCAGTTCTTC
J gene: TRBJ2-7; D gene: TRBD2; V gene: TRBV4-1; CDR3 protein: CASSQTSGSYEQYF; CDR3 DNA: TGCGCCAGCAGCCAAACTAGCGGGAGCTACGAGCAGTACTTC
J gene: TRBJ2-7; D gene: TRBD2; V gene: TRBV2; CDR3 protein: CASSARTSGYEQYF; CDR3 DNA: TGTGCCAGCAGTGCGCGGACTAGCGGCTACGAGCAGTACTTC
J gene: TRBJ1-1; D gene: -; V gene: TRBV7-2; CDR3 protein: CASSPGPTEAFF; CDR3 DNA: TGTGCCAGCAGCCCAGGGCCCACTGAAGCTTTCTTT
J gene: TRBJ2-7; D gene: TRBD2; V gene: TRBV5-1; CDR3 protein: CASSLVPQTSSEQYF; CDR3 DNA: TGCGCCAGCAGCTTGGTGCCACAGACTAGCTCCGAGCAGTACTTC